These 9 T cell receptor beta chains share one sample of origin, sequenced in a study of technical replicates of blood from a handful of donors. Assay: immunoSEQ multiplex PCR; the TCRdb copy retains only in-frame clones and omits some. Among approximately 94,000 clones listed, about 95% were seen once. Sequencing was carried out using T cells isolated from PBMCs. The receptor set was obtained from a human donor in good health.

V is TRBV6-5 and J is TRBJ2-2; 7 bases line up with TRBD1. The J segment lost 2 bases and the V segment lost 6 bases, leaving 3 bases of the junction unmatched. CDR3 size: 14 residues. Germline V gene data show CDR1 as MNHEY and CDR2 as SVGAGI. CDR3 in amino acids: CASRRGLNTGELFF. As DNA, the CDR3 is TGTGCCAGCAGAAGGGGGCTCAACACCGGGGAGCTGTTTTTT.

J is TRBJ2-3 and V is TRBV5-1; 8 bases map to TRBD2. The germline V gene has CDR1 SGHRS and CDR2 YFSETQ. Unmatched junction bases numbered 4, after V lost 0 bases and J lost 1 base. The CDR3 totals 16 residues. The CDR3: CASSLGELAGTDTQYF. DNA for the CDR3: TGCGCCAGCAGCTTGGGGGAACTAGCGGGCACAGATACGCAGTATTTT.

This clone was seen just once. The rearrangement links TRBV5-4 to TRBJ1-2; 9 bases align to TRBD1. V trimming: 6 bases; J trimming: 6 bases; junction bases outside the gene matches: 15. CDR1 is SGHNT, CDR2 YYREEE, per germline (reference sequence). The CDR3 is 16 amino acids. CDR3 in amino acids: CASTERVPGQGNGYTF. In DNA, the CDR3 is TGTGCCAGCACCGAACGAGTACCGGGACAGGGTAATGGCTACACCTTC.

The V gene is TRBV28, the J gene TRBJ1-2; TRBD1 might be the D (6 bases). CDR3 length equals 16 residues. Trimming stripped 6 bases from V and 4 bases from J, with 21 bases between. Germline V gene lookup returns CDR1 MDHEN and CDR2 SYDVKM. The CDR3 nucleotides are TGTGCCAGCAGCTCTACTGGACAGCCCCAAGCCTATGGCTACACCTTC. Residues: CASSSTGQPQAYGYTF.

This clone is a singleton in its sample. The chain uses TRBV4-2 and TRBJ2-7; a possible D gene is TRBD1 (7 bases). The germline V gene encodes CDR1 LGHNA and CDR2 YNFKEQ. V gave up 2 bases and J gave up 7 bases, with 9 bases separating them. The CDR3 is made up of 12 amino acids. The CDR3 protein is CASSQSGGEQYF. The CDR3 DNA follows: TGTGCCAGCAGCCAATCAGGGGGGGAGCAGTACTTC.

The V call is TRBV27, the J call TRBJ1-5, with D perhaps matching TRBD1 (6 bases). This CDR3 region has 15 residues. Per germline, CDR1 MNHEY and CDR2 SMNVEV (reference sequence). V was pared by 1 base and J by 3 bases, with 10 bases between. This chain's CDR3 is CASSLWGTPNQPQHF. CDR3 sequence (DNA): TGTGCCAGCAGTTTATGGGGGACACCCAATCAGCCCCAGCATTTT.

This sequence joins TRBV15 and TRBJ2-1; no clear D. This CDR3 is built from 14 residues. CDR1 LNHNV and CDR2 YYDKDF come from the germline V gene (reference sequence). Between the trimmed V and J ends, which lost 0 bases and 4 bases, there was a span of 7 bases. CDR3 nucleotide sequence: TGTGCCACCAGCAGAGAACAGTTTTACAATGAGCAGTTCTTC. Amino acid sequence: CATSREQFYNEQFF. The whole variable domain, filled in from reference TRBV15 and TRBJ2-1, reads DAMVIQNPRYQVTQFGKPVTLSCSQTLNHNVMYWYQQKSSQAPKLLFHYYDKDFNNEADTPDNFQSRRPNTSFCFLDIRSPGLGDTAMYLCATSREQFYNEQFFGPGTRLTVL.

This chain connects TRBV6-4 to TRBJ2-1; 12 bases line up with TRBD2. There are 15 residues in the CDR3. V lost 4 bases, J lost 8 bases, and 6 bases stayed unmatched. Germline V gives CDR1 MRHNA, CDR2 SNTAGT. CDR3 sequence reads: CASSVTSGSTDEQFF. The CDR3 coding sequence is TGTGCCAGCAGTGTGACTAGCGGGAGTACGGATGAGCAGTTCTTC.

V and J are TRBV11-1 and TRBJ2-3, with D maybe TRBD2 (6 bases). The CDR3 is 14 residues long. The V gene lost 2 bases and the J gene lost 6 bases, with 12 bases spanning the gap. Germline loops: CDR1 SGHAT, CDR2 FQDESV (reference sequence). DNA of the CDR3: TGTGCCAGCAGCTTACTGGGGCGGGACGATACGCAGTATTTT. Translation: CASSLLGRDDTQYF.